A selection of T cell receptor beta chains follows, all from one sample in a study of cytomegalovirus exposure and HLA in healthy donors. Libraries were prepared by immunoSEQ multiplex PCR; TCRdb keeps only in-frame clonotypes and omits some of them. Its table lists roughly 100,000 clones. The sample comprised PBMCs. Receptors originate from a man aged 40-49 years in good health and CMV-seronegative. Each CDR3 is given with its conserved first and last residue. A D gene is named only where the DNA matches it firmly.

V gene,D gene,J gene,CDR3 DNA,CDR3 protein
TRBV18,TRBD2,TRBJ2-7,TGTGCCAGCTCACCACCGTTCCTAACTAGCGGGATGTTGGGGGAGCAGTACTTC,CASSPPFLTSGMLGEQYF
TRBV6-4,.,TRBJ2-2,TGTGCCAGCAGCGGCAGGGAATCCGGGGAGCTGTTTTTT,CASSGRESGELFF
TRBV6-4,.,TRBJ1-1,TGTGCCAGCAGTGACTCGGCAAACACTGAAGCTTTCTTT,CASSDSANTEAFF
TRBV9,TRBD2,TRBJ2-3,TGTGCCAGCAGCGTAGGAGGTGGGAGGGCCTTAGAGGATACGCAGTATTTT,CASSVGGGRALEDTQYF
TRBV21-1,.,TRBJ2-3,TGTGCCAGCAGCGCCCCCCTTGGGACTAGCGGGGGCTGCACAGATACGCAGTATTTT,CASSAPLGTSGGCTDTQYF
TRBV7-2,.,TRBJ2-5,TGTGCCAGCAGCTTAGATGGCAGAAACCAAGAGACCCAGTACTTC,CASSLDGRNQETQYF
TRBV27,TRBD2,TRBJ2-7,TGTGCCAGCAGTTCGCTCCTTTGGGGGGGAGACAACGAGCAGTACTTC,CASSSLLWGGDNEQYF
TRBV10-2,TRBD1,TRBJ2-7,TGCGCCAGCAGGGACAGGGGAAAATACGAGCAGTACTTC,CASRDRGKYEQYF
TRBV7-2,.,TRBJ2-1,TGTGCCAGCAGCCGTCAGGTTTCTATATCCTACAATGAGCAGTTCTTC,CASSRQVSISYNEQFF
TRBV19,TRBD1,TRBJ2-5,TGTGCCAGTAGTACCGACAGGGTGAAGACCCAGTACTTC,CASSTDRVKTQYF
TRBV27,TRBD1,TRBJ1-5,TGTGCCAGCGCCGCCGACAGGGGCAATCAGCCCCAGCATTTT,CASAADRGNQPQHF
TRBV5-1,TRBD1,TRBJ2-1,TGCGCCAGCAGCGTATCCGGGACAGGGCGCCCAACATTAATTAACAATGAGCAGTTCTTC,CASSVSGTGRPTLINNEQFF
TRBV5-6,TRBD2,TRBJ2-3,TGTGCCAGCAGCTTGGTAGCGGGAGGGCCTGATACGCAGTATTTT,CASSLVAGGPDTQYF
TRBV6-6,.,TRBJ2-5,TGTGCCAGCAGTTACTCGACGGGCAGGGGTATGAAGACCCAGTACTTC,CASSYSTGRGMKTQYF
TRBV29-1,.,TRBJ1-1,TGCAGCGCCGTTAGGGGCACTGAAGCTTTCTTT,CSAVRGTEAFF
TRBV18,.,TRBJ2-7,TGTGCCAGCTCACCAAGGGACAACTCCTACGAGCAGTACTTC,CASSPRDNSYEQYF
TRBV7-9,TRBD2,TRBJ2-6,TGTGCCAGCAGCCGTCTTAGCGGGATCTCTGGGGCCAACGTCCTGACTTTC,CASSRLSGISGANVLTF
TRBV21-1,.,TRBJ2-7,TGTGCCAGCAGCAGGCCCGGGACAGGTTTATGGTACGAGCAGTACTTC,CASSRPGTGLWYEQYF
TRBV2,.,TRBJ2-1,TGTGCCAGCAGTGAAGAGTTACGGAGTCTTGAGCAGTTCTTC,CASSEELRSLEQFF
TRBV15,TRBD1,TRBJ2-5,TGTGCCACCAGCAGAGATCCGACAGGGAAGGTGAAAGAGACCCAGTACTTC,CATSRDPTGKVKETQYF
TRBV7-6,.,TRBJ2-3,TGTGCCAGCAGCTTATCCCAGGGGAGGGCCCATAGCACAGATACGCAGTATTTT,CASSLSQGRAHSTDTQYF
TRBV7-2,.,TRBJ2-1,TGTGCCAGCACCCGATCCGTAAGGCTGCGGGCCAACAATGAGCAGTTCTTC,CASTRSVRLRANNEQFF